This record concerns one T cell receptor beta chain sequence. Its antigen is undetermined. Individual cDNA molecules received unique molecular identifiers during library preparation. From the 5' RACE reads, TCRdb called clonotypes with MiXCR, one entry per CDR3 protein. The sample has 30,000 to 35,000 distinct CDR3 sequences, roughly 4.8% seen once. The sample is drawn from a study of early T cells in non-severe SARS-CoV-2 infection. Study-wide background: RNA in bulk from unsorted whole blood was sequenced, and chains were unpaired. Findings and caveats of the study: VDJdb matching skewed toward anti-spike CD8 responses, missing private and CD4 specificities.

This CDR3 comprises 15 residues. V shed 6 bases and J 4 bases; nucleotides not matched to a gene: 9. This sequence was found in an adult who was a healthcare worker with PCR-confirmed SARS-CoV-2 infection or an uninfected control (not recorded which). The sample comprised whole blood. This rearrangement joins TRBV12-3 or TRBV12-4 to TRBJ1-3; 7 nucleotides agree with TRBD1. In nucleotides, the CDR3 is TGTGCCAGCAGACTCGACAGGGTAGTCGGAAACACCATATATTTT. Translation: CASRLDRVVGNTIYF.